This TCR beta chain was recorded in a study of shared clonotypes between healthy human individuals. The wider study: The donors, a couple of women and a few men, were aged 18 to 49.

General study results and limits: What rarefaction showed was incomplete sorted-subset sequencing despite large depth.

Only in-frame clones appear in the TCRdb table, and some are missing; sequencing was by immunoSEQ multiplex PCR. The sample carries about a million clones, 70% to 80% recorded once. Comment on this clone: Its antigen is as yet unknown.

Trimming took off 3 bases at V and 3 bases at J, with 18 bases between the two ends. Germline-derived CDR1 and CDR2 are KGHSH and LQKENI. The CDR3 has 17 amino acids. The rearrangement uses TRBV18 and TRBJ2-1; possibly TRBD2 for D (5 bases). The material sequenced was memory CD4+ T cells from PBMCs. The sample's subset: CD45RA-negative fraction. This TCR was recovered from a man between 18 and 35 years old in good health. Some clones in this sample may be carry-over from other donors' samples. The CDR3 is CASSPALRDGRYNEQFF. CDR3 DNA sequence: TGTGCCAGCTCACCTGCTTTACGGGATGGTCGCTACAATGAGCAGTTCTTC.